The 17 T cell receptor beta chains in this list originate from one sample, sequenced in a study of preoperative IRX-2 immunotherapy in early breast cancer. The assay was immunoSEQ multiplex PCR, and TCRdb's table has in-frame clones only and misses some. The table includes around 25,000 clones, about 90% detected once. Specified treatment: preoperative locoregional IRX-2 cytokine immunotherapy. Sequences were derived from tumor tissue, sampled after IRX-2 immunotherapy. These receptors all stem from a human donor with breast cancer.

This clone was observed once. This rearrangement joins TRBV6-4 to TRBJ2-1; 7 bases line up with TRBD2. The CDR3 extends over 13 amino acids. Germline V gives CDR1 MRHNA, CDR2 SNTAGT. V lost 6 bases, J lost 10 bases, and 9 bases stayed unmatched. The CDR3 loop reads CASSGEGFGEQFF. The DNA for the CDR3 is TGTGCCAGCAGCGGGGAGGGGTTTGGGGAGCAGTTCTTC.

V usage is TRBV12-1 and J usage is TRBJ2-7; the D call TRBD2 from the table was never checked on the DNA. TRBV12-1 is an annotated pseudogene. CDR3 length: 16 amino acids. CDR3 residues: CASSSKLAGDLYEQYV. The CDR3 region has the DNA TGTGCCAGCAGCTCAAAACTAGCGGGGGACCTGTACGAGCAGTACGTC.

CDR3 sequence: CASSTNEYNSPLHF. The CDR3 region has the DNA TGTGCCAGCAGTACGAATGAATACAATTCACCCCTCCACTTT. This rearrangement joins TRBV27 to TRBJ1-6; D gene unclear. The length of the CDR3 is 14 residues. The germline CDR1 and CDR2 sequences are MNHEY and SMNVEV (reference sequence). Trimming removed 5 bases from V and 7 bases from J, with 12 bases in between.

The CDR3 DNA follows: TGTGCTAGTGGTTTGGTAGCGGGCGGGGAGCTGTTTTTT. Its translation: CASGLVAGGELFF. The chain combines TRBV12-5 with TRBJ2-2, with a tentative D call TRBD2 (6 bases). With 0 bases removed from V and 7 bases from J, the gap between germline ends came to 6 bases. The CDR3 is made up of 13 amino acids. Per germline, CDR1 LGHNT and CDR2 FRNRAP.

The CDR3, as DNA: TGTGCCAGTAGCGGACTAGCGGGGGTGGATACGCAGTATTTT. Translating it yields CASSGLAGVDTQYF. The J gene is TRBJ2-3, the V gene TRBV19; 13 positions match TRBD2. The CDR3 sequence is 14 residues long. Germline V gene lookup returns CDR1 LNHDA and CDR2 SQIVND (reference sequence). J lost 6 bases, V lost 6 bases, and 3 bases had no gene match.

The gene calls are TRBV6-5 and TRBJ1-6, with a weak D call TRBD1 (5 bases). The CDR3 contains 14 residues. The V and J ends lost 6 bases and 10 bases respectively, with 16 bases between them. Germline V gene sequence: CDR1 MNHEY, CDR2 SVGAGI. The CDR3 region is CASRGNTGRSPLHF. The CDR3 DNA reads TGTGCCAGCAGGGGGAACACAGGAAGGTCACCCCTCCACTTT.

The J gene is TRBJ2-4, the V gene TRBV6-6; D is unresolved. The CDR3 spans 13 residues. V was cut by 5 bases and J by 1 base, with 6 bases left in between. Germline values: CDR1 MNHNY, CDR2 SVGAGI (reference sequence). DNA of the CDR3: TGTGCCAGCAGTCCGGGCGCCAAAAACATTCAGTACTTC. This translates into CASSPGAKNIQYF.

The V gene is TRBV6-6, the J gene TRBJ1-1; possible D gene TRBD1, 6 bases. Germline assignment: CDR1 MNHNY and CDR2 SVGAGI (reference sequence). V was clipped by 2 bases and J by 11 bases, with 18 bases between them. This CDR3 is built from 14 residues. The CDR3 nucleotides read TGTGCCAGCAGTTACCTTACAGGGATAATCTCGGCTTTCTTT. This sequence encodes CASSYLTGIISAFF.

V gene TRBV5-1 combines with J gene TRBJ1-2; TRBD1 might be the D (6 bases). CDR1 is SGHRS and CDR2 is YFSETQ in the germline V gene. V lost 0 bases, J lost 9 bases, and 15 bases lay in between. This CDR3 has 14 amino acids. The CDR3 loop is CASSLENRDGRYTF. In DNA, the CDR3 is TGCGCCAGCAGCTTGGAAAACAGGGATGGTCGCTACACCTTC.

V usage is TRBV28 and J usage is TRBJ2-2, with 9 bases aligning to TRBD2. V dropped 6 bases and J dropped 6; count of bases not matched to a gene: 17. CDR1 is MDHEN, CDR2 SYDVKM, per germline. This CDR3 has 18 residues. Written as DNA, the CDR3 is TGTGCCAGCAGATCCAACCCCTCCCAGCGGGGGGCATCCGGGGAGCTGTTTTTT. Amino acid sequence: CASRSNPSQRGASGELFF.

The sample holds one count of this clone. The chain recombines TRBV5-8 with TRBJ1-4; D perhaps matches TRBD1 (6 bases). V lost 0 bases and J 7 bases, leaving 13 bases between the germline ends. The CDR3 totals 15 residues. Looked up from germline, CDR1 is SGHTS and CDR2 is YDEGEE. Written as DNA, the CDR3 is TGTGCCAGCAGCTTGGGCGGGGGGCGTGGTGAAAAACTGTTTTTT. It encodes CASSLGGGRGEKLFF.

The J gene is TRBJ2-5, the V gene TRBV4-2, with D possibly being TRBD1 or TRBD2 (6 bases each). Trimming stripped 0 bases from V and 4 bases from J, with 18 bases between. This CDR3 contains 17 residues. Per germline, CDR1 LGHNA and CDR2 YNFKEQ. The CDR3 reads CASSQEARGAVGETQYF. The CDR3 nucleotides are TGTGCCAGCAGCCAAGAGGCGAGGGGGGCCGTTGGAGAGACCCAGTACTTC.

The chain combines TRBV2 with TRBJ1-2; possibly TRBD1 for D (6 bases). Trimming removed 4 bases from V and 5 bases from J, with 11 bases in between. Germline V gene sequence: CDR1 SNHLY, CDR2 FYNNEI. The CDR3 runs 13 residues. The CDR3 coding sequence is TGTGCCAGCAGTGCAGGGGCGGGATATGGCTACACCTTC. This sequence encodes CASSAGAGYGYTF.

J is TRBJ2-5 and V is TRBV27, with TRBD2 matching 7 bases. The CDR3 has 15 residues. Germline V CDR1 and CDR2: MNHEY, SMNVEV (reference sequence). J was trimmed by 2 bases and V by 6 bases; bases with no gene match: 9. The CDR3 DNA is TGTGCCAGCAGCGAGGTGGGGGGGACGCAAGAGACCCAGTACTTC. It codes for CASSEVGGTQETQYF.

J is TRBJ1-3 and V is TRBV7-2; 7 bases align to TRBD1. Unmatched junction bases numbered 0, after V lost 3 bases and J lost 4 bases. CDR1 is SGHTA, CDR2 FQGNSA, per germline. There are 13 residues in the CDR3. The CDR3 DNA sequence: TGTGCCAGCAGCTTGGGACAGGGAAACACCATATATTTT. Encoded protein: CASSLGQGNTIYF.

J is TRBJ2-1 and V is TRBV2; TRBD2 agrees at 11 bases. Trimming took 8 bases from V and 5 from J; bases not matched to a gene: 8. The CDR3 is 15 amino acids. Germline V gives CDR1 SNHLY, CDR2 FYNNEI. Written as DNA, the CDR3 is TGTGCCAGCGTGCCCTTAGCGGGGGGGGACAATGAGCAGTTCTTC. Amino acid sequence: CASVPLAGGDNEQFF.

V usage is TRBV2 and J usage is TRBJ1-3; 7 nucleotides agree with TRBD1. The germline CDR1 and CDR2 sequences are SNHLY and FYNNEI. Unmatched junction bases numbered 5, after V lost 3 bases and J lost 0 bases. The CDR3 totals 16 residues. CDR3 sequence (DNA): TGTGCCAGCAGTGAGGGCAGGGGGATCTCTGGAAACACCATATATTTT. Residues: CASSEGRGISGNTIYF. Variable domain in full (rest from reference TRBV2 and TRBJ1-3): EPEVTQTPSHQVTQMGQEVILRCVPISNHLYFYWYRQILGQKVEFLVSFYNNEISEKSEIFDDQFSVERPDGSNFTLKIRSTKLEDSAMYFCASSEGRGISGNTIYFGEGSWLTVV.